This T cell receptor (beta chain) was identified in a study of long-term antiretroviral therapy in people with HIV. At the survey level, the v3.0 immunoSEQ assay was run. Produced via immunoSEQ multiplex PCR; TCRdb's table is partial and in-frame only. The sample has about 25,000 clones, around three quarters seen once. Study results and limitations: Increased diversity was seen after ART, yet it remained lower than in transplant donor controls.

The cryopreserved samples used held about 0.85-11 million PBMC prior to extraction of DNA. Concerning this clone: Its specificity is unknown.

The receptor was isolated from a woman in her thirties or forties with HIV. The sample consisted of unsorted PBMCs, taken 1.1 years before starting antiretroviral therapy.

CDR3 sequence reads: CASSSGQSFSPLHF. Here the CDR3 DNA reads TGTGCCAGCAGTTCGGGACAGTCTTTTTCACCCCTCCACTTT. The chain couples TRBV27 to TRBJ1-6; TRBD1 matches at 7 bases. This CDR3 is 14 amino acids long. Germline CDR1 is MNHEY and CDR2 is SMNVEV (reference sequence). Trimming cost V 4 bases and J 9 bases; bases outside gene matches: 6.